This TCR beta chain was captured in a study of T cells in Graves' hyperthyroidism and ophthalmopathy. TCR beta CDR3 regions were amplified from RNA transcripts. HTBI primers were the set used in a first-round RT-PCR of the TCR CDR3. TCRdb fed the multiplex PCR reads into MiXCR, producing one record per CDR3 protein. The sample holds 300,000 to 400,000 distinct CDR3 sequences, roughly 18% seen once. The CDR3 totals 16 residues. CDR1 and CDR2 from the germline V gene are DFQATT and SNEGSKA (reference sequence). V was cut by 1 base and J by 6 bases, with 21 bases left in between. The V call is TRBV20-1, the J call TRBJ1-2; D might be TRBD1 (6 bases). The sequencing sample was made of blood. The receptor's source is a woman aged 45-60 years with Graves' hyperthyroidism. CDR3 residues: CSARASRKGDLDGYTF. CDR3 DNA sequence: TGCAGTGCTAGAGCGAGCCGTAAGGGGGATTTAGATGGCTACACCTTC.